This T cell receptor (beta chain) originates from a study of blood T cell repertoires in COVID-19. The wider study: Collection of acute and convalescent COVID-19 samples took place in the United States, Italy and Spain. Sources were T cells, B-cell-depleted T cells, or PBMCs; the material itself was cDNA or gDNA.

The data were produced by immunoSEQ multiplex PCR, yet TCRdb's version contains in-frame clones alone and is incomplete. The sample has more than 100,000 clones; 84% are singletons. The CDR3 extends over 13 amino acids. Germline CDR1 is SGHNT and CDR2 is YENEEA. The V end lost 9 bases, the J end lost 3 bases, and 13 bases lay between the germline ends. Participant-given clinical history determined each cohort assignment. The recovered donors of Cohort 3 showed two negative PCRs, clearance, or symptom resolution. J is TRBJ2-3 and V is TRBV11-3; tentatively, D is TRBD2 (7 bases). This clonotype originated in a woman younger than 45 who had recovered from COVID-19. Sequencing used PBMCs or T cells enriched from blood (not recorded which). This CDR3 reads CASRGGATDTQYF. DNA for the CDR3: TGTGCCAGTCGAGGGGGGGCAACAGATACGCAGTATTTT.